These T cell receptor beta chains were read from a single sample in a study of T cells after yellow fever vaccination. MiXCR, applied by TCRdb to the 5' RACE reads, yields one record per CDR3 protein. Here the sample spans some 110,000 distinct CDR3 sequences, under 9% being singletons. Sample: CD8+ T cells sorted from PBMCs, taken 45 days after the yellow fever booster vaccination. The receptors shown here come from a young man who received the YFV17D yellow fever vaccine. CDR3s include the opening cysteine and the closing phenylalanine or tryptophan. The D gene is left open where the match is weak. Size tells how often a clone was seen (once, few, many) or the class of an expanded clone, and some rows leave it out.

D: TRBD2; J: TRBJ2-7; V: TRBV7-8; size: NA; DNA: TGTGCCAGCAGCCCTAAGGTCGGCGGGAGCTCCTACGAGCAGTACTTC; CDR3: CASSPKVGGSSYEQYF
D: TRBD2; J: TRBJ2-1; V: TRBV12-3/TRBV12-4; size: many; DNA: TGTGCCAGCAGTATAGGGCCCGGGAGGCGCTACAATGAGCAGTTCTTC; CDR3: CASSIGPGRRYNEQFF
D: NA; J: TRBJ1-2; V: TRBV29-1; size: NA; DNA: TGCAGCGTTGAAGACTGGTCGACAGTGTCGAACTATGGCTACACCTTC; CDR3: CSVEDWSTVSNYGYTF
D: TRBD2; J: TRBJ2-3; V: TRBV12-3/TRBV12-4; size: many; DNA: TGTGCCAGCAGTTTAAGTAGCGGGAGTCGGGGCACAGATACGCAGTATTTT; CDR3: CASSLSSGSRGTDTQYF
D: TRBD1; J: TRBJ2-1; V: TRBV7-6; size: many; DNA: TGTGCCAGCAACCCGACAGGGGATCCATCAGATGAGCAGTTCTTC; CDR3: CASNPTGDPSDEQFF
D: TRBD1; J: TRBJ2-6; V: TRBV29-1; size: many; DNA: TGCAGCGTTGAAGATCGTCGGACAGGCTCTGGGGCCAACGTCCTGACTTTC; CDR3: CSVEDRRTGSGANVLTF
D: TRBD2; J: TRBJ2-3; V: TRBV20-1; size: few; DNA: TGCAGTGTTGTGACTAGCTCCGAGGAGATACACACAGATACGCAGTATTTT; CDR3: CSVVTSSEEIHTDTQYF
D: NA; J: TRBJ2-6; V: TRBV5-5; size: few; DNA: TGTGCCAGCAGCTTGGAACAGGGCTATTCTGGGGCCAACGTCCTGACTTTC; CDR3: CASSLEQGYSGANVLTF
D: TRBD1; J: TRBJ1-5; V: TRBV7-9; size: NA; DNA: TGTGCCAGCGGCATGGGACAGGGACCGTCCAAGGCGCCCCAGCATTTT; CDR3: CASGMGQGPSKAPQHF
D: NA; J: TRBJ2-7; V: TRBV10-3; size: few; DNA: TGTGCCATCAGGGACCTGGGCCTGAAGGACGAGCAGTACTTC; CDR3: CAIRDLGLKDEQYF
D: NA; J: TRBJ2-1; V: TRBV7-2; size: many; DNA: TGTGCCAGCTCGGAGGGATACAATGAGCAGTTCTTC; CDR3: CASSEGYNEQFF
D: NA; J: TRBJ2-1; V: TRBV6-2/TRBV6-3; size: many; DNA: TGTGCCAGCAGTTACCCACATGATGAGCAGTTCTTC; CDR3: CASSYPHDEQFF
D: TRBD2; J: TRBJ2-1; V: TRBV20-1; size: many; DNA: TGCAGTGCCCGTTCTAGCGGAGCCGCTAGGGCTGAGCAGTTCTTC; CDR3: CSARSSGAARAEQFF
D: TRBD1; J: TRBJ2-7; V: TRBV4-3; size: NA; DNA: TGCGCCAGCAGTTATGGGGACAGGAATTCGGGCTACGAGCAGTACTTC; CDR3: CASSYGDRNSGYEQYF
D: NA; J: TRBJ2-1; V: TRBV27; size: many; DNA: TGTGCCAGCAGTTTATCGGCTGGTGAGCAGTTCTTC; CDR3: CASSLSAGEQFF
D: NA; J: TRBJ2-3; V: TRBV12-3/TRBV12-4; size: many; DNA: TGTGCCAGCAGTTTAGACCTAGCCTGGGATACGCAGTATTTT; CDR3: CASSLDLAWDTQYF
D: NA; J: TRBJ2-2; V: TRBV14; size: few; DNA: TGTGCCAGCAGGGTCGGGAGAAACCACGGGGAGCTGTTTTTT; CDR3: CASRVGRNHGELFF
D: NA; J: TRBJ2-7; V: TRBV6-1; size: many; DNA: TGTGCCAGCAGTGCACCGCTCGACGAGCAGTACTTC; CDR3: CASSAPLDEQYF
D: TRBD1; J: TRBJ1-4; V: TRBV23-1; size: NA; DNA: TGCGCCAGCAAGCTACAGGGGCCCAATGAAAAACTGTTTTTT; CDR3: CASKLQGPNEKLFF
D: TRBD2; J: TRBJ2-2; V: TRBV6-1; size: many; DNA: TGTGCCAGCTCTCTCTGGGAGGGCTCGAGGGGCGGGGAGCTGTTTTTT; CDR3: CASSLWEGSRGGELFF
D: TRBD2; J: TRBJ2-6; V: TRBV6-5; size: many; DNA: TGTGCCAGCAGCACTAGCGGGTCTGCTGGGGCCAACGTCCTGACTTTC; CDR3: CASSTSGSAGANVLTF
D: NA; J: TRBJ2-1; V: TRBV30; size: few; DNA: TGTGCCTGGAGGGAGCGGAACTACAATGAGCAGTTCTTC; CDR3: CAWRERNYNEQFF
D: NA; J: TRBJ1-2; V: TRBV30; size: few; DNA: TGTGCCTGGAGCGGTGGGGCCAGTTCGGACACCTTC; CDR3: CAWSGGASSDTF
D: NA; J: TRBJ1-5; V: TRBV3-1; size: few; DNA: TGTGCCAGCAGCCAAGCCAGGGTTGGGAGCAATCAGCCCCAGCATTTT; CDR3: CASSQARVGSNQPQHF
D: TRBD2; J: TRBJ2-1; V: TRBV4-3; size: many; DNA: TGCGCCAGCAGCCAAGAAGCTAGCGGGCCCTCCTACAATGAGCAGTTCTTC; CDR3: CASSQEASGPSYNEQFF
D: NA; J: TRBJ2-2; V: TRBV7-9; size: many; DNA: TGTGCCACCTTGAGCACCGGGGAGCTGTTTTTT; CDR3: CATLSTGELFF
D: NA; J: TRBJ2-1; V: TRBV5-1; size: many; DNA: TGCGCCAGCAGTTGGGCCTACAATGAGCAGTTCTTC; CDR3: CASSWAYNEQFF
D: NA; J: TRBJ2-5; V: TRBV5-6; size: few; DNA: TGTGCCAGCACCCCGAGGCTAGCGCTGAGGGAGACCCAGTACTTC; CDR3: CASTPRLALRETQYF
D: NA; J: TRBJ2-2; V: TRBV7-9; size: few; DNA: TGTGCCAGCAGCCCCGACCGGAAAGTGTTTTTT; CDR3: CASSPDRKVFF
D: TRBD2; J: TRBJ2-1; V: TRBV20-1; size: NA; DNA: TGCAGTGCTAGAGGAGGGCGGGAGGGCCGGCTTGGCGAGCAGTTCTTC; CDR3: CSARGGREGRLGEQFF
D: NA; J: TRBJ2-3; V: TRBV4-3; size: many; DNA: TGCGCCAGCAGCCAAGATGTCCAGGGTATCACAGATACGCAGTATTTT; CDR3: CASSQDVQGITDTQYF
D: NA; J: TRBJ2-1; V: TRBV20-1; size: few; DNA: TGCAGTGCTAGCCGGGAAGTAGCTAATGAGCAGTTCTTC; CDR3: CSASREVANEQFF
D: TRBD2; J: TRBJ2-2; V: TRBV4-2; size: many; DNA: TGTGCCAGCAGCCAGTACATCGGTAGCGGGATGAACACCGGGGAGCTGTTTTTT; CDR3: CASSQYIGSGMNTGELFF
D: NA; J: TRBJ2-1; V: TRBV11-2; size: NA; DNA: TGTGCCAGCAGCCCCTGGGCGGGGTATGGCTCCTACAATGAGCAGTTCTTC; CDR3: CASSPWAGYGSYNEQFF
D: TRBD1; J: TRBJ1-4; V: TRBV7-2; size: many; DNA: TGTGCCAGCAGCACTAACAGGGGGCGAAATGAAAAACTGTTTTTT; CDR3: CASSTNRGRNEKLFF
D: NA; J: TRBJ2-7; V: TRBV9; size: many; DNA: TGTGCCAGCAGCGTAGGATCCAGCTCCTACGAGCAGTACTTC; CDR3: CASSVGSSSYEQYF
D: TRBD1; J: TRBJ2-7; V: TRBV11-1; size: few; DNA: TGTGCCAGCAGCCAACCCCGCTCGGCTGGACAGGCCGGCGGGGAGCAGTACTTC; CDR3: CASSQPRSAGQAGGEQYF
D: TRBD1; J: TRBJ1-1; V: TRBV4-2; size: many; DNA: TGTGCCAGCAGCACTTTCACAGGGGGCTCCGGTGAAGCTTTCTTT; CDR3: CASSTFTGGSGEAFF
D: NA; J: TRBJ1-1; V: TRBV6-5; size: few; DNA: TGTGCCAGCAGTTATATGTCGGACACTGAAGCTTTCTTT; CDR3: CASSYMSDTEAFF
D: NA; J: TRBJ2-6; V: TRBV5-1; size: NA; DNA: TGCGCCAGCAGCTTGGGGCAGACTTCTGGGGCCAACGTCCTGACTTTC; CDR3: CASSLGQTSGANVLTF
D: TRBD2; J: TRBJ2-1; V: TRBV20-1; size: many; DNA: TGCAGTGCTTCTCAAGGACTAGCGGGAGTTGATGAGCAGTTCTTC; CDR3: CSASQGLAGVDEQFF
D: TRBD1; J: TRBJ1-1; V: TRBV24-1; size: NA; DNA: TGTGCCACCACGGCAGGGGGGCACACTGAAGCTTTCTTT; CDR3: CATTAGGHTEAFF
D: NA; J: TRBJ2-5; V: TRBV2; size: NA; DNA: TGTGCCAGCAGTGAAGAGCGAGCCTCTACGGGAGAGACCCAGTACTTC; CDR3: CASSEERASTGETQYF
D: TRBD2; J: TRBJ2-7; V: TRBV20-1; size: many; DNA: TGCAGTGCTAGATCTCTAGCGGCTGCCTACGAGCAGTACTTC; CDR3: CSARSLAAAYEQYF
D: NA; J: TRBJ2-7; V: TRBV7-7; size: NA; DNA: TGTGCCAGCAGCTTAGCTCCAACAGACTACGAGCAGTACTTC; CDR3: CASSLAPTDYEQYF
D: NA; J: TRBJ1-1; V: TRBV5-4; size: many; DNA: TGTGCCAGCAGCTTATCTGGGGACGCTTTCTTT; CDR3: CASSLSGDAFF
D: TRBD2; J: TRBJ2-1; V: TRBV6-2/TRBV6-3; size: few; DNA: TGTGCCAGCAGTTACCTAGCGGGGGTCTATGAGCAGTTCTTC; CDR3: CASSYLAGVYEQFF
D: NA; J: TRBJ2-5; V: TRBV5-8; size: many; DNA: TGTGCCAGCAGCTTGAGGCAGGGGGGACAGGAGACCCAGTACTTC; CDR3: CASSLRQGGQETQYF
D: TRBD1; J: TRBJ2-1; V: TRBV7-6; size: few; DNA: TGTGCCAGCAGCTTTATGACAGGGGACGGGGAGCAGTTCTTC; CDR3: CASSFMTGDGEQFF
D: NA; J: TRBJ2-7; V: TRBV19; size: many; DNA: TGTGCCAGTACCTCAGGGGCTGGCGAGCAGTACTTC; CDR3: CASTSGAGEQYF
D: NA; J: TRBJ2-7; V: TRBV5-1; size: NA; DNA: TGCGCCAGCAGCCCTGAGCCAGGATCCTACGAGCAGTACTTC; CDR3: CASSPEPGSYEQYF
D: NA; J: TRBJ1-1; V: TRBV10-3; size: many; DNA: TGTGCCATCAGTGATCTAGAAGGGAGAGAAGCTTTCTTT; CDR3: CAISDLEGREAFF